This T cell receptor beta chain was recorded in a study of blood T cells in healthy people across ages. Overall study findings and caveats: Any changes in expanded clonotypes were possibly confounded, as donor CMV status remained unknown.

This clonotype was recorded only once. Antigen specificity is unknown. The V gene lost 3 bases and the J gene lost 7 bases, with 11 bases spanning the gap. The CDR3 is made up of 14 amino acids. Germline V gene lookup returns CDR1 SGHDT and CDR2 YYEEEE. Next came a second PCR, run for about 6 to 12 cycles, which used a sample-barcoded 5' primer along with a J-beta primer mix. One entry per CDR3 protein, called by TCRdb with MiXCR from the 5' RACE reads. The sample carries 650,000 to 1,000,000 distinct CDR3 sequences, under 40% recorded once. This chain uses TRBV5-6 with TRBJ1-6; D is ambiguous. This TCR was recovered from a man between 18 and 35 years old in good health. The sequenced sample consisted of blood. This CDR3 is CASSSRVVNSPLHF. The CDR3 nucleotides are TGTGCCAGCAGCTCGAGGGTTGTGAATTCACCCCTCCACTTT.